This entry features one T cell receptor beta chain sequence. It has no known antigen specificity. No much larger clone exists at a distance of one base, and base qualities are not known. The data originate from a study of blood T cell repertoires in COVID-19 (dated by TCRdb to the early 2020s). With respect to the entire study: Samples covering the acute and convalescent phases of COVID-19 were provided by collaborators in the United States, Italy and Spain. The material from the prospective study consisted of cDNA or gDNA derived from T cells, B-cell-depleted T cells, or PBMCs. Subjects who had been exposed to COVID-19, were actively infected with it, or had recovered from it provided the deeply sampled blood TCRbeta repertoires that made up the dataset. The repertoires were released in a freely available public database meant as a resource for research on the immune response to SARS-CoV-2. The samples were drawn from two sources: the first 160 participants of the ongoing ImmuneRACE study, and 950 to 1,500 subjects contributed by 6 global collaborators. Sample metadata almost always included a de-identified subject ID, COVID-19 status, age in years and sex. Where HLA class I and class II types were available, the types were taken from metadata supplied by the sample provider, not from assay-based typing. General conclusions and limits of the study: How much clinical and demographic metadata was included differed by source and by participant, and the metadata was provided uncurated.

The germline V gene specifies KGHDR as CDR1 and SFDVKD as CDR2. At the junction V is shortened by 5 bases and J by 3 bases; bases outside the gene matches: 12. Counted from cysteine to phenylalanine, this CDR3 has 16 amino acids. The CDR3 DNA has 48 bases and is translated from base 1. The immunoSEQ Assay, a bias-controlled multiplex PCR, was used to amplify TCRbeta CDR3 regions from genomic DNA. On the authors' methods: The number of nucleated cells in each sample was estimated by amplification of reference gene primers within the assay. To quantify the absolute abundance of each unique TCRbeta CDR3 rearrangement, sequence reads were collapsed and filtered. For each sample, productive Simpson clonality was calculated by taking the square root of Simpson's diversity index across productive rearrangements. The source is immuneACCESS, and TCRdb retained only in-frame sequences with V and J called. Part of the clones is not carried over; for the studies checked, unresolved V genes explain less than half of this, and the remainder is unexplained. V and J calls and clone size are given by that table; D and trimming were obtained from the DNA. The sample records about 270,000 clones, roughly 86% of which are singletons. About 8.7% of the sample comes from the top ten.

Collaborating institutions collected whole blood in K2EDTA tubes following their own protocols. Collaborator samples were shipped for TCRbeta analysis as frozen whole blood, isolated PBMCs, or DNA extracted from either sample type. The sequence links TRBV24-1 to TRBJ2-7; 7 bases in the junction line up with TRBD2. This receptor was obtained from a man aged 35-49 years with active or convalescent COVID-19. Sequenced: peripheral blood. The DNA sequence is as follows: TGTGCCACCAGTGCGGGGCGGGGGAACCGCATCTACGAGCAGTACTTC. The encoded protein is CATSAGRGNRIYEQYF.